The present T cell receptor beta chain was sequenced within a study of cytomegalovirus exposure and HLA in healthy donors. Study-wide results and caveats: The records held CMV serostatus as the only immune exposure information. In a later analysis, compared with equally common non-associated chains, HLA-associated beta chains were more expanded.

About this clone: Its specificity is not known.

Germline V gene lookup returns CDR1 SGHDN and CDR2 FVKESK. This CDR3 contains 18 residues. V shed 3 bases and J shed 0 bases, with 18 bases lying between them. PCR amplification relied on 60 Vbeta primers (plus 13 Jbeta primers). The data were produced by immunoSEQ multiplex PCR, yet TCRdb's version contains in-frame clones alone and is incomplete. The sample includes about 140,000 clones, 80% of them seen just once. The sample comprised PBMCs. This clonotype was obtained from a man aged 45-60 years in good health and CMV-seronegative. V gene TRBV14 combines with J gene TRBJ1-5; tentatively, D is TRBD1 (5 bases). The CDR3 sequence is CASSHFGQGKSSNQPQHF. The CDR3 DNA reads as TGTGCCAGCAGCCATTTCGGGCAGGGAAAGTCTAGCAATCAGCCCCAGCATTTT.